This T cell receptor beta chain was obtained from a study of blood T cell repertoires in COVID-19. Sequenced by immunoSEQ multiplex PCR; TCRdb stores in-frame clones only, minus some. The sample gives fewer than 450,000 clones, 88% of which show up once; around 2% is in the top ten. V lost 4 bases and J lost 4; bases outside the gene matches: 6. Germline loops: CDR1 SQVTM, CDR2 ANQGSEA. CDR3 length equals 13 residues. The genes are TRBV29-1 and TRBJ2-7, with 8 nucleotides matching TRBD2. The source is a middle-aged woman with acute COVID-19. The sequencing sample was made of PBMCs or T cells enriched from blood (not recorded which). CDR3 residues: CSVVGGAEYEQYF. The CDR3 DNA follows: TGCAGCGTTGTCGGGGGGGCAGAGTACGAGCAGTACTTC.